This passage covers 16 T cell receptor beta chains from one sample sequenced in a study of Tregs in tolerant kidney transplant recipients. Mixed chimerism was transient after nonmyeloablative marrow transplants from related graft donors. Produced via immunoSEQ multiplex PCR; TCRdb's table is partial and in-frame only. The sample has under 30,000 clones. Here the sequenced sample was CD4+ T cells from blood (PBMCs), taken 6 months after the transplant. The receptors were sampled from a human patient who received a combined kidney and bone marrow transplant. Some T cells may be provided by the graft donor.

On this clone: The sequence runs out 3 residues before the end of the CDR3; the remainder is reconstructed from the germline J gene. This chain joins TRBV10-3 and TRBJ2-3; perhaps TRBD1 as D (5 bases). V was clipped by 8 bases and J by 0 bases, with 12 bases between them. Germline V lookup: CDR1 ENHRY, CDR2 SYGVKD. CDR3 length equals 14 residues. Incomplete CDR3 DNA: TGTGCCATCTGGGGCGGACCTAGCACAGATACG. Amino acid sequence: CAIWGGPSTDT. The entire CDR3 protein reads CAIWGGPSTDTQYF.

To note about this clone: The read halts 3 residues ahead of the CDR3 end, with the missing end drawn from the germline J gene. This rearrangement joins TRBV7-2 to TRBJ2-7; TRBD1 aligns across 7 bases. Germline V gene data show CDR1 as SGHTA and CDR2 as FQGNSA. This CDR3 has 13 residues. With 5 bases clipped from V and 4 bases from J, the junction kept 5 bases outside the gene matches. The CDR3 sequence is CASSHEQGYEQYF. CDR3 DNA (partial): TGTGCCAGCAGCCATGAACAGGGGTACGAG.

Points on this clone: The sequenced fragment ends 3 residues before the CDR3 boundary, so the rest is inferred from the germline J gene. This chain connects TRBV5-6 to TRBJ1-1; maybe TRBD1 (5 bases). Germline V gene data show CDR1 as SGHDT and CDR2 as YYEEEE. Trimming pared 0 bases from V and 7 bases from J, leaving 10 bases between. The CDR3 is 13 residues long. CDR3 amino acids: CASSLAPGDEAFF. The sequenced CDR3 bases are TGTGCCAGCAGCTTGGCACCGGGGGATGAA.

Concerning this clone itself: The CDR3 end is not reached by the read, which stops 3 residues before it; the germline J gene fills it in. The chain combines TRBV7-9 with TRBJ1-2; D is perhaps TRBD1 (5 bases). Germline CDR1 SEHNR, CDR2 FQNEAQ (reference sequence). This CDR3 spans 14 amino acids. The CDR3 loop is CASSSPAGLTSYTF. The CDR3 bases that were read are TGTGCCAGCAGCTCCCCGGCAGGGTTGACGAGC.

Concerning this clone itself: The read ends 3 residues before the CDR3 terminus; that terminus is restored from the germline J gene. This rearrangement joins TRBV7-6 to TRBJ2-3, with D uncertain. CDR1 is SGHVS and CDR2 is FNYEAQ in the germline V gene. The CDR3 loop spans 14 amino acids. The V and J ends lost 5 bases and 4 bases respectively, with 13 bases between them. CDR3 in amino acids: CASSPSRYADTQYF. CDR3 bases read: TGTGCCAGCAGCCCTTCTAGGTACGCAGATACG.

On this clone: Read data end 3 residues before the CDR3 end; the end is taken from the germline J gene. The chain joins TRBV30 to TRBJ1-3; D call uncertain. The V gene lost 4 bases and the J gene lost 0 bases, with 4 bases spanning the gap. The CDR3 consists of 12 residues. Germline V gene sequence: CDR1 GTSNPN, CDR2 SVGIG (reference sequence). Incomplete CDR3 DNA: TGTGCCTGGACTACCTCTGGAAACACC. This sequence encodes CAWTTSGNT. The entire CDR3 sequence reads CAWTTSGNTIYF.

With respect to this clone: The read ends 3 residues shy of where the CDR3 ends; the end is completed using the germline J gene. The gene calls are TRBV7-2 and TRBJ2-2; D is possibly TRBD2 (6 bases). CDR1 is SGHTA, CDR2 FQGNSA, per germline. Trimming removed 2 bases from V and 1 base from J, with 8 bases in between. The CDR3 sequence is 15 residues long. Partial CDR3 DNA: TGTGCCAGCAGCTTAAACGGGGGGAACACCGGGGAG. Residues: CASSLNGGNTGE. The full CDR3 protein is CASSLNGGNTGELFF.

Comment on this clone: Read sequence stops 3 residues before the CDR3 end, and the germline J gene provides the missing end. The chain recombines TRBV19 with TRBJ2-5; D is undetermined. Deletions cut 8 bases from V and 0 bases from J, with 16 bases between. Germline V gene data show CDR1 as LNHDA and CDR2 as SQIVND (reference sequence). The CDR3 has 15 amino acids. This chain's CDR3 is CASSLNSVNQETQYF. The part of the CDR3 DNA that was read is TGTGCCAGTTCCCTCAACTCGGTTAACCAAGAGACC.

In regard to this clone: The CDR3 end is not reached by the read, which stops 3 residues before it; the germline J gene fills it in. The V call is TRBV20-1, the J call TRBJ2-2, with 7 nucleotides matching TRBD1. This CDR3 has 13 amino acids. Germline V gene data show CDR1 as DFQATT and CDR2 as SNEGSKA (reference sequence). V lost 6 bases to trimming and J lost 4 bases; unmatched junction nucleotides: 5. CDR3 region: CSARTGVTGELFF. The CDR3 bases that were read are TGCAGTGCACGGACAGGTGTCACCGGGGAG.

Details on this clone: From the germline J gene comes the end of the CDR3, since the read stops 3 residues before it. The rearrangement joins TRBV6-2 or TRBV6-3 to TRBJ1-1; TRBD1 is a possible D gene (6 bases). The CDR3 length is 15 residues. Trimming took 5 bases from V and 5 from J, leaving 18 bases between them. Germline V CDR1 and CDR2: MNHEY, SVGEGT. The CDR3 loop reads CASSGTRSGGTEAFF. Partial CDR3 DNA: TGTGCCAGCAGTGGGACAAGGTCGGGGGGAACTGAA.

In the case of this clone: The read ends 3 residues shy of where the CDR3 ends; the end is completed using the germline J gene. The J gene is TRBJ2-3, the V gene TRBV2; the match to TRBD2 covers 12 bases. Germline loops: CDR1 SNHLY, CDR2 FYNNEI. V was clipped by 6 bases and J by 4 bases; unmatched bases: 11. The length of the CDR3 is 17 residues. Incomplete CDR3 DNA: TGTGCCAGCAGATTTCTAGCGGGAGGGCCAGACGCAGATACG. It translates to CASRFLAGGPDADT. The whole CDR3 sequence is CASRFLAGGPDADTQYF.

Of note for this clone: Read sequence stops 3 residues before the CDR3 end, and the germline J gene provides the missing end. The rearrangement links TRBV18 to TRBJ2-5; D possibly matches TRBD1 or TRBD2 (6 bases each). V lost 3 bases and J lost 4, with 9 bases in between. CDR3 size: 13 residues. CDR1 is KGHSH and CDR2 is LQKENI in the germline V gene. CDR3 sequence: CASSPRGGETQYF. The covered CDR3 bases are TGTGCCAGCTCACCCAGGGGAGGAGAGACC.

About this clone itself: Read coverage stops 3 residues before the CDR3 terminus; the germline J gene supplies the remainder. V is TRBV7-7 and J is TRBJ2-1; 13 bases align to TRBD2. CDR3 length equals 17 residues. Germline V gene lookup returns CDR1 SSHAT and CDR2 FNYEAQ (reference sequence). V was pared by 3 bases and J by 4 bases, with 6 bases of the junction left unmatched. This chain's CDR3 is CASSLYGTSGEYNEQFF. The CDR3 bases that were read are TGTGCCAGCAGCTTGTATGGGACTAGCGGGGAGTACAATGAG. Variable domain in full (rest from reference TRBV7-7 and TRBJ2-1): GAGVSQSPRYKVTKRGQDVTLRCDPISSHATLYWYQQALGQGPEFLTYFNYEAQPDKSGLPSDRFSAERPEGSISTLTIQRTEQRDSAMYRCASSLYGTSGEYNEQFFGPGTRLTVL.

Turning to this clone: From the germline J gene comes the end of the CDR3, since the read stops 3 residues before it. The chain carries TRBV6-2 or TRBV6-3 and TRBJ2-7, with 7 bases that match TRBD1. This CDR3 is 15 amino acids long. The V segment lost 6 bases and the J segment 3 bases; nucleotides outside the gene matches: 11. Germline V lookup: CDR1 MNHEY, CDR2 SVGEGT. CDR3 DNA, as far as it was read: TGTGCCAGCAGCCTACAGGGGCCCCTATTCTACGAG. This codes for CASSLQGPLFYE. The whole CDR3 is CASSLQGPLFYEQYF.

Points on this clone: Read coverage stops 3 residues before the CDR3 terminus; the germline J gene supplies the remainder. The rearrangement uses TRBV18 and TRBJ1-2; D uncertain. V dropped 2 bases and J dropped 6 bases, with 10 bases sitting between them. The germline V gene has CDR1 KGHSH and CDR2 LQKENI. The CDR3 has 13 residues. Partial CDR3 DNA: TGTGCCAGCTCACCAGGGCAGGATCATGGC. This encodes CASSPGQDHG. The whole CDR3 protein is CASSPGQDHGYTF.

With regard to this clone: Read sequence stops 3 residues before the CDR3 end, and the germline J gene provides the missing end. The chain recombines TRBV20-1 with TRBJ2-1, with 15 positions matching TRBD2. CDR1 and CDR2 from the germline V gene are DFQATT and SNEGSKA (reference sequence). J lost 3 bases, V lost 1 base, and 1 base had no gene match. CDR3 length: 16 amino acids. The part of the CDR3 DNA that was read is TGCAGTGCTAGAGGGGGACTAGCGGGAGGCTACAATGAG. The encoded protein is CSARGGLAGGYNE. The CDR3 in its entirety is CSARGGLAGGYNEQFF.